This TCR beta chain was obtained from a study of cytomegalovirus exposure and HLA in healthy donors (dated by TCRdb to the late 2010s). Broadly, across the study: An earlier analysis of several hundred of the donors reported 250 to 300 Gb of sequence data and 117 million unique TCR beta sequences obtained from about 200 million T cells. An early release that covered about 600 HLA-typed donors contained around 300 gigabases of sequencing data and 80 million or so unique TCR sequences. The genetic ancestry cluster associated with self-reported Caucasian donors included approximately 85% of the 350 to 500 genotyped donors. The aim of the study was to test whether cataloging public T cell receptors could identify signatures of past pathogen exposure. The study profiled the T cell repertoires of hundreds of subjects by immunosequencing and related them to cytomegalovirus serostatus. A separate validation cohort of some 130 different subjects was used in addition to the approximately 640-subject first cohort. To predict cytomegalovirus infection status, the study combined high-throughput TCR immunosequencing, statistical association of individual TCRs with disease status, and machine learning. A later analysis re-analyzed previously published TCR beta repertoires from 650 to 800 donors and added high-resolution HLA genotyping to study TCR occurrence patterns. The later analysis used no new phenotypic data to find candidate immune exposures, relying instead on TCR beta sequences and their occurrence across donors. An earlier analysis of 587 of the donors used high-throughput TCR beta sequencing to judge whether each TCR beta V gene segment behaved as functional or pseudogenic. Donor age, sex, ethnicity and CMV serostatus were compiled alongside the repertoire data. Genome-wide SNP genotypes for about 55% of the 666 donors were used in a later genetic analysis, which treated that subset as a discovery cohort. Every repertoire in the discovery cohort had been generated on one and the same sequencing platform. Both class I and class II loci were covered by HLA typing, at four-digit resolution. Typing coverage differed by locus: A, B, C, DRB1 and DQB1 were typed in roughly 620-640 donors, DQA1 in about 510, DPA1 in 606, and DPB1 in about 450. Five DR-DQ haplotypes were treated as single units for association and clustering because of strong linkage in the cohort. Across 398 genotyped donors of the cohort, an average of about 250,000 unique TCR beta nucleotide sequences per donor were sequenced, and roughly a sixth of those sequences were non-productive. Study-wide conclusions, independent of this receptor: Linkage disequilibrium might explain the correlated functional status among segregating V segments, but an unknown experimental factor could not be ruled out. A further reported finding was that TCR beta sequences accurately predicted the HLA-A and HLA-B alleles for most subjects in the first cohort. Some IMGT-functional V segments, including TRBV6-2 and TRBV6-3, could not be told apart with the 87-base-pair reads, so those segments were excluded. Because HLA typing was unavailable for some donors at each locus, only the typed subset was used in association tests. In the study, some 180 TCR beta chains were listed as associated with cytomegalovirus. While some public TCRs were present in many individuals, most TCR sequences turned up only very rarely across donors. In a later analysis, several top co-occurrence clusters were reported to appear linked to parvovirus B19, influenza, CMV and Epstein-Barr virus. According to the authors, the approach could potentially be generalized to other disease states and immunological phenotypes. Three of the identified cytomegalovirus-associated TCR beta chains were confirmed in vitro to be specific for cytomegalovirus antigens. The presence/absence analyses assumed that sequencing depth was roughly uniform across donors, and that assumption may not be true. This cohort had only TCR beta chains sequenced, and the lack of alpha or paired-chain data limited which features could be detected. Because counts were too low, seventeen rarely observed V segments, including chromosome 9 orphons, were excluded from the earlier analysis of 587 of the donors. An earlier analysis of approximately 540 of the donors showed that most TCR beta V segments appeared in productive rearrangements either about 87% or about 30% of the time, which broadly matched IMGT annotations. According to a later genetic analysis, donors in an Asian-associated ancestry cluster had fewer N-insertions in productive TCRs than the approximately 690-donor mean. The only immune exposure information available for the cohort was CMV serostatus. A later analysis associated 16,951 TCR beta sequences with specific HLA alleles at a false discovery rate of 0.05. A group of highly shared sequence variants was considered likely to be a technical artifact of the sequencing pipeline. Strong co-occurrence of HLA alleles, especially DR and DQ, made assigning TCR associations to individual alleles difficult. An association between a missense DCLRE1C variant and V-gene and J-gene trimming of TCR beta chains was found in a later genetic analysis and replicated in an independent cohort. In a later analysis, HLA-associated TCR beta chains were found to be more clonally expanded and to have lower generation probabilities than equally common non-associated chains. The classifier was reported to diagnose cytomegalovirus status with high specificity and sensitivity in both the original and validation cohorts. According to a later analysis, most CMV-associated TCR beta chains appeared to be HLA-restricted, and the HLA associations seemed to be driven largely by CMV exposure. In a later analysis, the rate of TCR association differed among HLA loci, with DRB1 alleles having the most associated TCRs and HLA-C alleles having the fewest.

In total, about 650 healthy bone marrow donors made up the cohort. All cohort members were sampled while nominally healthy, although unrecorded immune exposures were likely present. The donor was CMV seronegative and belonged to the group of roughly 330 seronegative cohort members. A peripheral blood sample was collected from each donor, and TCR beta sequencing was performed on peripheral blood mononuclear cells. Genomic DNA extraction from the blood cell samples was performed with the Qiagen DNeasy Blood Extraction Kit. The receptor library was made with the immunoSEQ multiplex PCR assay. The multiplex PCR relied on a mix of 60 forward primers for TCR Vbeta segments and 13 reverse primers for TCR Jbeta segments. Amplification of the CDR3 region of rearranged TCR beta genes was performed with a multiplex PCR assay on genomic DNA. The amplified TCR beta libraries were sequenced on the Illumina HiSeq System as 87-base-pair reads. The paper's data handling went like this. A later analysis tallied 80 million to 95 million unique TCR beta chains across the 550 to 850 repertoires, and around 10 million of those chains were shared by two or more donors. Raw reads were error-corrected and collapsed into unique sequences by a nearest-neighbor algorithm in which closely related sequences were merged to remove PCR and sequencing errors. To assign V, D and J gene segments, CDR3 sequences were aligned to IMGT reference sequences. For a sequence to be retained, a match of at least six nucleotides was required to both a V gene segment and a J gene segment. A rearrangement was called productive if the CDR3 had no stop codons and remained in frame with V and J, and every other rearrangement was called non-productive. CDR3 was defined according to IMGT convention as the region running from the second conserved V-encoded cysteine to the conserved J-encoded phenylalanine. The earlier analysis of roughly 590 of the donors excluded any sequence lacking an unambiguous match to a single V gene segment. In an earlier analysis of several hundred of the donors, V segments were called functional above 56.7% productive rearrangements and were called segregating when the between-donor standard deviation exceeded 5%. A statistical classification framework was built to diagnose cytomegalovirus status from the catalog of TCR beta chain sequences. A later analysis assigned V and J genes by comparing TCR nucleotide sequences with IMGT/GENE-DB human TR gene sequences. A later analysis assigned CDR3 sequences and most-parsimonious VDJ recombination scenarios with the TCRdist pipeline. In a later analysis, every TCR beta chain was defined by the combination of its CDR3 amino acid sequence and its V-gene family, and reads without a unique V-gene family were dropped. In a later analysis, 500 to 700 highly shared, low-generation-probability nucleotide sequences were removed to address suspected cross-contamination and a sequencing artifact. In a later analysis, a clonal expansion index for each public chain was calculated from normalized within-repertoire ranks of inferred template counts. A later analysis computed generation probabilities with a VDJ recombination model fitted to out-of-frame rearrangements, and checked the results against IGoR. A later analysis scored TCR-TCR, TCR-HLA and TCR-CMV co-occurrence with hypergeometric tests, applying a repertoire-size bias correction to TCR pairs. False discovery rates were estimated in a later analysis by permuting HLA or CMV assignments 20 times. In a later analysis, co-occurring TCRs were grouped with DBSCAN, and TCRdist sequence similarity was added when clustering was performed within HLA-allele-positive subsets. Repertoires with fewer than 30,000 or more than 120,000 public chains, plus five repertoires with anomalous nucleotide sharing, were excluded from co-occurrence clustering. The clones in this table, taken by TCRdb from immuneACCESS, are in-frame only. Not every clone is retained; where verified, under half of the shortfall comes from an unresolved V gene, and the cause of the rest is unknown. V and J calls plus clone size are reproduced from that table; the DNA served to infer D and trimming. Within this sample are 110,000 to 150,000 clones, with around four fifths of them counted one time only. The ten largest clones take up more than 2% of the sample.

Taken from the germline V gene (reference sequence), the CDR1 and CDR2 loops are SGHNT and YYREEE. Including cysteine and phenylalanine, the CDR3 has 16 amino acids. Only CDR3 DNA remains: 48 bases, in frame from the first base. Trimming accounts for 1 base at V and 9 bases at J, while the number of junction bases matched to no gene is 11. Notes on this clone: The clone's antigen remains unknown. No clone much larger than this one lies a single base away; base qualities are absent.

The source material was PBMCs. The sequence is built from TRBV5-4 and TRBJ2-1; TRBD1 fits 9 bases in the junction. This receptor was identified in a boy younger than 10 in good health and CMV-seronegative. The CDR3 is CASSLLSGTGLVEQFF. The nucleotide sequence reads TGTGCCAGCAGCTTGCTAAGTGGGACAGGGTTGGTTGAGCAGTTCTTC.